The entry below describes one TCR beta chain. Its binding antigen is unknown. One base away there is no much larger clone; base qualities are not given. The sample comes from a study of beta chain features in type 1 diabetes (dated by TCRdb to the late 2010s). About the study as a whole: Mean age, gender distribution, total cell number and subset yield did not differ between patients and healthy donors. Across all samples, about 110 million sorted cells were examined, and cell number per subset correlated strongly with RNA yield. The study compared the TCRB repertoires of sorted circulating CD4+ T cell subsets in recently diagnosed type 1 diabetes patients with those in matched healthy donors. Regulatory and stem cell-like memory subsets were obtained from only 8 patients and about 8 healthy donors, while naive and central memory subsets were obtained from all 30 or so donors.

Trimming takes 0 bases from V and 4 bases from J, and the germline ends sit 16 bases apart. In the germline V gene, CDR1 corresponds to SGHTA and CDR2 to FQGNSA. The CDR3 has 16 amino acids, counting the end cysteine and phenylalanine. Only the CDR3 region is kept as DNA, spanning 48 bases read in frame from base 1. The paper's findings and limits, for the study overall: At VDJ recombination sites, patients with type 1 diabetes made fewer insertions and deleted more nucleotides, a pattern implying thymic rearrangement abnormalities. A moderate but significant shortening of TCRB CDR3 length was observed in type 1 diabetes patients in all four CD4+ subsets. Because the HLA sub-analyses included only small numbers of individuals, any influence of HLA type on TCRB rearrangement was left unresolved. Because cDNA rather than genomic DNA was sequenced, highly expressing activated cells could have been over-represented, although no difference in activation and CD3 levels was found between groups. Naive, central memory and regulatory TCRB repertoires appeared to be more similar among patients than among healthy donors. Shorter templates might have been favored by PCR, but patient and control samples were amplified and corrected together, so both groups would have been affected equally by any skew.

The entire amount of isolated RNA was reverse transcribed using the High Capacity cDNA Reverse Transcription Kit, so the sequenced TCRB transcripts were expressed ones. Deep immunoSEQ sequencing was performed on naive, central memory and regulatory T cell samples, with an average of around 3.5 million total reads per sample. Sorted cells were lysed in RLT buffer and RNA was extracted with DNase-treated RNeasy Micro or Mini kits, depending on cell number. To prevent cross-contamination, every cell subset was processed on its own, while patient and healthy donor samples were processed together. Using the immunoSEQ multiplex PCR, TCRB sequences were amplified from cDNA into 87-bp fragments spanning the CDR3 region. Sequencing of the amplicons was performed on the Illumina HiSeq platform. In the source study's methods: Synthetic template baselines were used to correct PCR bias computationally, reads within Hamming distance 2 were collapsed together, and singletons that could not be merged were discarded. Reads were aligned to IMGT to assign V, D and J genes, CDR3 length, and insertions or deletions at six rearrangement sites. Within each subset, clonotype counts were normalized to sorted cell number, after which true diversity and Gini coefficients were computed with the tcR R package. Repertoire sharing was quantified using the overlap coefficient calculated on TCRB nucleotide sequences. As a proxy for the pre-selection repertoire, out-of-frame TCRB sequences from naive cells were analyzed. TCRdb re-hosts the immuneACCESS table, in-frame sequences only. Its copies lack some clones; in the studies checked, an unresolved V gene accounts for under half of them, and the cause for the rest is not known. From that table come the V and J calls and clone size; the DNA was used to work out D and trimming. The table for this sample lists about 450,000 clones; around 10% of them were counted only once. The ten largest clones take up over 0.04% of the sample.

Each donor gave one peripheral blood draw, approximately 110 mL on average, collected into heparinised tubes. Naive, central memory, regulatory and stem cell-like memory CD4+ T cells were sorted on a BD FACSAria II using a panel including CD45RO, CCR7, CD25, CD127, CD95 and CD27. Every sorted population had a purity above 95%. Right away, PBMCs were isolated by Lymphoprep density gradient centrifugation and were stained directly, with no culture step. So that batch effects would be minimized, each experiment stained and sorted samples in pairs, pairing one healthy donor with one patient. The chain was built from TRBV7-2 and TRBJ2-7; no D gene call is confident. The clonotype comes from a woman between 18 and 30 years old in good health. Material: naive CD4+ T cells from blood. The intended sense of this specimen's cell subset or site label: true naive CD4+ T cells. The DNA sequence is TGTGCCAGCAGCTTAGCGCCGCTGTGGTCGAAGTACGAGCAGTACTTC. Its amino acids are CASSLAPLWSKYEQYF.